The 3 T cell receptor beta chains presented below share a single source sample, sequenced in a study of shared clonotypes between healthy human individuals. Profiling relied on immunoSEQ multiplex PCR, and the TCRdb table lists in-frame clones only, not all of them. The sample carries around 1.4 million clones, roughly 98.5% recorded once. Sequencing was done on a sample of naive CD4+ T cells sorted from blood. Stated subset: CD45RA+ positively selected. Receptors originate from a man aged 30 to 39 in good health.

This sequence joins TRBV7-2 and TRBJ1-5; no reliable D call. Germline V gene data show CDR1 as SGHTA and CDR2 as FQGNSA. The length of the CDR3 is 15 residues. Trimming removed 5 bases from V and 3 bases from J, with 14 bases in between. The chain's CDR3 is CASSQRPGHNQPQHF. DNA of the CDR3: TGTGCCAGCAGCCAACGCCCCGGGCACAATCAGCCCCAGCATTTT. Full variable domain (remainder filled in from reference TRBV7-2 and TRBJ1-5): GAGVSQSPSNKVTEKGKDVELRCDPISGHTALYWYRQSLGQGLEFLIYFQGNSAPDKSGLPSDRFSAERTGGSVSTLTIQRTQQEDSAVYLCASSQRPGHNQPQHFGDGTRLSIL.

This chain links TRBV7-3 with TRBJ2-1; 8 nucleotides agree with TRBD2. The CDR3 totals 18 residues. V shed 0 bases, J shed 7 bases, and the junction held 14 bases outside the gene matches. Germline V gene sequence: CDR1 SGHTA, CDR2 FQGTGA. The CDR3 protein is CASSLTPMRAGVTNEQFF. The CDR3 region has the DNA TGTGCCAGCAGCTTAACCCCAATGAGAGCGGGAGTAACGAATGAGCAGTTCTTC.

The genes are TRBV5-4 and TRBJ1-3, with TRBD1 matching over 8 bases. CDR1 is SGHNT and CDR2 is YYREEE in the germline V gene (reference sequence). Germline trimming cut 2 bases from V and 2 bases from J; bases unmatched to any gene: 3. The CDR3 extends over 15 amino acids. In DNA form, the CDR3 reads TGTGCCAGCAGCTTAGGACAGGGAACTGGAAACACCATATATTTT. This translates into CASSLGQGTGNTIYF.